The clone carrying this T cell receptor (beta chain) was counted at least ten times. Its antigen is as yet unknown. The record originates from a study of T cells after yellow fever vaccination. Overall study findings and caveats: High-abundance clonotypes from the bulk population could contaminate FACS-sorted repertoires. A large majority of primary-vaccination clones showed up again after the booster (96% CD4, 75% to 90% CD8). A minor fraction of clonotypes spanned both CD4 and CD8 compartments.

TCRdb re-called the 5' RACE reads through MiXCR, storing one row per CDR3 protein. The sample has some 220,000 distinct CDR3 sequences; less than 3.5% are singletons. Germline V lookup: CDR1 LGHNA, CDR2 YSLEER. This CDR3 spans 15 amino acids. V gave up 1 base and J gave up 5 bases, with 12 bases separating them. V is TRBV4-3 and J is TRBJ2-1, with D unclear. Sequenced material: CD4+ T cells sorted from PBMCs, taken 10 days after the yellow fever booster vaccination. This clonotype was sampled from a man younger than 35 who received the YFV17D yellow fever vaccine. This chain's CDR3 is CASSQAISRDNEQFF. CDR3 nucleotide sequence: TGCGCCAGCAGCCAAGCGATAAGTAGGGACAATGAGCAGTTCTTC.